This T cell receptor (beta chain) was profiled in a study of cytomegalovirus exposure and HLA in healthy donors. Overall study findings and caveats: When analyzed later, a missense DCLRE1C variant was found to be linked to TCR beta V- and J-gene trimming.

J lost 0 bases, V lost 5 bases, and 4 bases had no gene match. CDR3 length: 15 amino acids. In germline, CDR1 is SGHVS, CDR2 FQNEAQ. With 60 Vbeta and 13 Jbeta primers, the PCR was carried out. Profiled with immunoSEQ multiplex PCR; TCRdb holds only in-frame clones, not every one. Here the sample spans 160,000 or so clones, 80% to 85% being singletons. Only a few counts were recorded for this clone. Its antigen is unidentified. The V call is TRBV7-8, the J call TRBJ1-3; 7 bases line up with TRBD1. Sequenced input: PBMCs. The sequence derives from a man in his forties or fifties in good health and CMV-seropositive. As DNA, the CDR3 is TGTGCCAGCAGCACCAGACAGGGCTCTGGAAACACCATATATTTT. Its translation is CASSTRQGSGNTIYF.